Below are 4 T cell receptor beta chains sequenced from a single sample in a study of cytomegalovirus exposure and HLA in healthy donors. Vbeta (60) and Jbeta (13) primers were used in the PCR. Data came from immunoSEQ multiplex PCR; TCRdb stores just in-frame clones and leaves some out. The sample shows about 200,000 clones, 65% to 85% of them seen only once. The sequenced sample was PBMCs. The source is a man aged 30-40 years in good health and CMV-seronegative.

The rearrangement joins TRBV7-9 to TRBJ2-2; 9 positions match TRBD2. The CDR3 length is 16 residues. The V segment lost 5 bases and the J segment 2 bases; nucleotides outside the gene matches: 6. The germline V gene has CDR1 SEHNR and CDR2 FQNEAQ (reference sequence). As DNA, the CDR3 is TGTGCCAGCAGCCGACATAGCGGGGGTAACACCGGGGAGCTGTTTTTT. Protein product: CASSRHSGGNTGELFF. Complete variable domain (other parts from reference TRBV7-9 and TRBJ2-2): DTGVSQNPRHKITKRGQNVTFRCDPISEHNRLYWYRQTLGQGPEFLTYFQNEAQLEKSRLLSDRFSAERPKGSFSTLEIQRTEQGDSAMYLCASSRHSGGNTGELFFGEGSRLTVL.

The V call is TRBV7-2, the J call TRBJ2-5; 10 bases agree with TRBD1. Gene TRBJ2-7 matches the end of the DNA better, so the J call may be wrong. The CDR3 length is 15 residues. The V gene's germline CDR1 is SGHTA and CDR2 FQGNSA. CDR3 in DNA: TGTGCCAGCAGCCGTACGGGACAGGGGTCCTACGAGCAGTACTTC. Translating it yields CASSRTGQGSYEQYF.

The chain carries TRBV27 and TRBJ2-7; 7 positions agree with TRBD1. The germline V gene has CDR1 MNHEY and CDR2 SMNVEV (reference sequence). The CDR3 spans 15 residues. With V trimmed by 7 bases and J by 3 bases, 12 bases remained unmatched. The DNA of the CDR3 is TGTGCCAGCACCCCCGGACAGGATTACATCTACGAGCAGTACTTC. This translates into CASTPGQDYIYEQYF.

This chain uses TRBV10-1 with TRBJ2-7; 7 bases fit TRBD1. Germline CDR1 is WNHNN and CDR2 is SYGVQD (reference sequence). V gave up 3 bases and J gave up 5 bases; unmatched junction bases: 7. The CDR3 runs 14 residues. CDR3 in amino acids: CASSEGRGKNEQYF. The CDR3 DNA is TGCGCCAGCAGTGAAGGCAGGGGGAAGAACGAGCAGTACTTC.